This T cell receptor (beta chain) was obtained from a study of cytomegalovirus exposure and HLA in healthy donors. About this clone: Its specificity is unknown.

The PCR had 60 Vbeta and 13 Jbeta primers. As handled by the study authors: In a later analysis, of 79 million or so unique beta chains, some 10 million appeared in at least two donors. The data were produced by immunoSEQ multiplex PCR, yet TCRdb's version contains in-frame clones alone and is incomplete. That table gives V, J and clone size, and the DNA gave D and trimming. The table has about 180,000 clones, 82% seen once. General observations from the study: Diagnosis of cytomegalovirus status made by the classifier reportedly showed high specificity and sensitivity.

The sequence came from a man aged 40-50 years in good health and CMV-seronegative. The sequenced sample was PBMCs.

Here the CDR3 DNA reads TGTGCCAGCACTACGATGACAGGGAACACTGAAGCTTTCTTT. The encoded protein is CASTTMTGNTEAFF. This chain joins TRBV6-5 and TRBJ1-1; D might be TRBD1 (6 bases). The CDR3 totals 14 residues. With 7 bases removed from V and 1 base from J, the gap between germline ends came to 13 bases. Germline V gives CDR1 MNHEY, CDR2 SVGAGI.